This T cell receptor (beta chain) was retrieved from a study of CD8 T cells in ankylosing spondylitis (dated by TCRdb to the late 2010s). Broadly, across the study: To find TCR variants linked to disease, the study profiled T cell receptor beta repertoires in ankylosing spondylitis patients and healthy donors. Samples of peripheral blood were taken, and for ankylosing spondylitis patients, synovial fluid was collected as well. The whole study cohort included 108 healthy donors and around 25 ankylosing spondylitis patients. Results the study describes overall, beyond this receptor: According to the report, matched synovial fluid samples from ankylosing spondylitis patients were significantly enriched for the disease-linked clones. In peripheral blood, the disease-linked clones were found at relatively low frequencies and had a CD8+ phenotype. Blood from ankylosing spondylitis patients appeared to be characterized by a TCR beta motif made up of several highly homologous amino acid variants. Some of the motif variants had been reported before in the synovial fluid and blood of reactive arthritis patients, a finding that suggests common disease-initiation mechanisms.

The sample was run on an Illumina HiSeq 2500. TCR beta libraries were prepared by quantitative 5'-RACE with molecular barcodes. As for how the authors treated the data: Disease-linked TCR variants were identified with a new computational method built on a probabilistic model of VDJ rearrangement. The raw public reads went through TCRdb reprocessing: fastp at Q25, MiXCR clone calling, in-frame beta chains kept. CDR3 protein duplicates are merged, each entry listing the most common genes and DNA. The V and J calls were not made by the authors but by TCRdb's processing. Counted in this sample were 200,000 to 300,000 distinct CDR3 sequences; roughly 8.6% of them appeared once. The ten largest clones add up to nearly 7% of the sample. The junction shows trimming of 4 bases on V and 6 bases on J, and the gene matches do not reach 13 bases of it. For CDR1 and CDR2, the germline V gene lists SGDLS and YYNGEE. From the cysteine through the phenylalanine, the CDR3 covers 17 amino acids. CDR3 DNA only is kept here, 51 bases in frame from base 1.

This clonotype was counted many times. Its antigen specificity is not known. Base qualities are not at hand, and no much larger clone is one base apart. Recombination joined TRBV9 with TRBJ2-2, with 9 central nucleotides matching TRBD1. This receptor was obtained from a male donor with ankylosing spondylitis or in good health (not recorded which). The sequenced material came from blood, either unsorted or a sorted T cell fraction (not recorded which). The CDR3 region: CASSIFPQGAQAGELFF. DNA sequence: TGTGCCAGCAGCATTTTCCCACAGGGGGCGCAAGCCGGGGAGCTGTTTTTT.